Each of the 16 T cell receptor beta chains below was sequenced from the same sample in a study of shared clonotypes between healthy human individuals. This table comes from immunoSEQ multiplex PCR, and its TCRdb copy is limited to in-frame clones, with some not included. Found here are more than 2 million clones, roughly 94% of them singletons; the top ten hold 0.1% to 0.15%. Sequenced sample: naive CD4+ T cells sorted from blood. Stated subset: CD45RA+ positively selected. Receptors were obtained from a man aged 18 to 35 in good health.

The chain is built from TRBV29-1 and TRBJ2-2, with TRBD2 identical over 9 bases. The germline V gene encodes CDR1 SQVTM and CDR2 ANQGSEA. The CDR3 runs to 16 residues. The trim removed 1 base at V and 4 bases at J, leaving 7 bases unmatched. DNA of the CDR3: TGCAGCGTTGAAGTTGGGCTAGCGGGACTCACCGGGGAGCTGTTTTTT. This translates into CSVEVGLAGLTGELFF.

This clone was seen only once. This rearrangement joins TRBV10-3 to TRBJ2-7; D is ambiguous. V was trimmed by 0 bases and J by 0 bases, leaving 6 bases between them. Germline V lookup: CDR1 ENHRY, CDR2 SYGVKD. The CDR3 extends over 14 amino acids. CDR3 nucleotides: TGTGCCATCAGTGAGTCCGATAGCTCCTACGAGCAGTACTTC. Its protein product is CAISESDSSYEQYF.

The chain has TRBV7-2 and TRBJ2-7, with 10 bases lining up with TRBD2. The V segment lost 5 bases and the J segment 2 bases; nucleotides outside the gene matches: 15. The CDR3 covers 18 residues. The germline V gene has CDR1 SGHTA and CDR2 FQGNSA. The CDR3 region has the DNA TGTGCCAGCAGCCCAGTGTCCCTAGCGGGAGAGTCACCCTACGAGCAGTACTTC. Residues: CASSPVSLAGESPYEQYF.

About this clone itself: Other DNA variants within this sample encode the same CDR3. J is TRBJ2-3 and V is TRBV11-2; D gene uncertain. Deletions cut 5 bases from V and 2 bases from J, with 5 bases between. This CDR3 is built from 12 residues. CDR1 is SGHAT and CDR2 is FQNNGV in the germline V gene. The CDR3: CASSSNTDTQYF. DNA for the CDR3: TGTGCCAGCAGCAGCAACACAGATACGCAGTATTTT.

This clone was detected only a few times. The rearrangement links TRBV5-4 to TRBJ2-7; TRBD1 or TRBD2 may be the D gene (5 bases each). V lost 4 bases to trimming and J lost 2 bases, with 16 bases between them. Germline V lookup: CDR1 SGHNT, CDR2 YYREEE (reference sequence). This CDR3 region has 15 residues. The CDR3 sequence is CASSPGGGVPYEQYF. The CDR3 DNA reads TGTGCCAGCAGCCCCGGTGGGGGAGTCCCCTACGAGCAGTACTTC.

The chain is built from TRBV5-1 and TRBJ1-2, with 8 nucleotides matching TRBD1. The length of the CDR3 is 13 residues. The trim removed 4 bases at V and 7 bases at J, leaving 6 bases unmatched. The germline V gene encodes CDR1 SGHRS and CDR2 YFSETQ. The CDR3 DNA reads TGCGCCAGCAGCGTGGACAGGGACGGTGGCTACACCTTC. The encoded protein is CASSVDRDGGYTF. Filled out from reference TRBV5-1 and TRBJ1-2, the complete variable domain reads KAGVTQTPRYLIKTRGQQVTLSCSPISGHRSVSWYQQTPGQGLQFLFEYFSETQRNKGNFPGRFSGRQFSNSRSEMNVSTLELGDSALYLCASSVDRDGGYTFGSGTRLTVV.

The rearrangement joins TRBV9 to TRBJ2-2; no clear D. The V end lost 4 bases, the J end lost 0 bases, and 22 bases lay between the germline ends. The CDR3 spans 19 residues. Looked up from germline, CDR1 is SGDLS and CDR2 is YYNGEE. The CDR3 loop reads CASSPPFRRWQTNTGELFF. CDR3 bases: TGTGCCAGCAGCCCCCCCTTTCGGCGGTGGCAGACGAACACCGGGGAGCTGTTTTTT.

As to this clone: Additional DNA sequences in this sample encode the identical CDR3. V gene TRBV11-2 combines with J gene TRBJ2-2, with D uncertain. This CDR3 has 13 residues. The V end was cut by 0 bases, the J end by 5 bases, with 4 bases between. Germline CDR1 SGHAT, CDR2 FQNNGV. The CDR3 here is CASSLDSTGELFF. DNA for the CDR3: TGTGCCAGCAGCTTAGATTCTACCGGGGAGCTGTTTTTT.

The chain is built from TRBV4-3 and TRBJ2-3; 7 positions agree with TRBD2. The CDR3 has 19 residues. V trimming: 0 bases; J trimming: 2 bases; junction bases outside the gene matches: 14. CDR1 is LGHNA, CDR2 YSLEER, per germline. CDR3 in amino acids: CASSQDGFGRERSTDTQYF. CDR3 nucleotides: TGCGCCAGCAGCCAAGATGGGTTCGGGCGGGAGAGGTCCACAGATACGCAGTATTTT.

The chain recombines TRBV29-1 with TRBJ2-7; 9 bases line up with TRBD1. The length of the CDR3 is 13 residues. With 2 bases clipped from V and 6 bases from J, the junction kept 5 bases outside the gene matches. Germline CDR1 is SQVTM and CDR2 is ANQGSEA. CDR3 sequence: CSVEMDRGSEQYF. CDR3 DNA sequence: TGCAGCGTTGAAATGGACAGGGGTTCCGAGCAGTACTTC.

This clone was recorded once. The CDR3 is CASTDRQGMVETQYF. The CDR3 DNA is TGTGCCAGCACCGACCGACAGGGAATGGTGGAGACCCAGTACTTC. This sequence joins TRBV2 and TRBJ2-5; 7 positions agree with TRBD1. The V gene end was trimmed by 7 bases and the J gene end by 5 bases; junction bases not matched to a gene: 13. The CDR3 has 15 amino acids. Germline V gene lookup returns CDR1 SNHLY and CDR2 FYNNEI.

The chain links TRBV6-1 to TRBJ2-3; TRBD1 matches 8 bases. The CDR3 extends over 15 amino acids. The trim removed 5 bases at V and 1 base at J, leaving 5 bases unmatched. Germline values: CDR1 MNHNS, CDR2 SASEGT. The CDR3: CASSTGGLGTDTQYF. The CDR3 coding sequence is TGTGCCAGCAGTACAGGGGGTTTGGGCACAGATACGCAGTATTTT.

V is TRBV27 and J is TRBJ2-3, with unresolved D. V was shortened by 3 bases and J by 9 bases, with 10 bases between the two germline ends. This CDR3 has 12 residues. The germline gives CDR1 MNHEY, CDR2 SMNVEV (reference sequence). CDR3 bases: TGTGCCAGCAGTTTGGCCGGCTTCACGCAGTATTTT. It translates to CASSLAGFTQYF.

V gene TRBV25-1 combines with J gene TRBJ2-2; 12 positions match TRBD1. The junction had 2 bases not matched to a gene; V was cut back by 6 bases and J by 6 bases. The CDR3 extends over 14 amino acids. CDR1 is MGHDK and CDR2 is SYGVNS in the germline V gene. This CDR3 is CASRGTGGSGELFF. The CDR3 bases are TGTGCCAGCAGGGGGACAGGGGGCTCCGGGGAGCTGTTTTTT. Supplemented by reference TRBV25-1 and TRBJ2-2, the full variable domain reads EADIYQTPRYLVIGTGKKITLECSQTMGHDKMYWYQQDPGMELHLIHYSYGVNSTEKGDLSSESTVSRIRTEHFPLTLESARPSHTSQYLCASRGTGGSGELFFGEGSRLTVL.

CDR3 coding DNA: TGTGCCAGTAGAGGGGGACAGCTCCACGAGCAGTACTTC. Protein product: CASRGGQLHEQYF. This chain links TRBV19 with TRBJ2-7, with 7 positions matching TRBD1. CDR1 LNHDA and CDR2 SQIVND come from the germline V gene (reference sequence). V dropped 6 bases and J dropped 5; count of bases not matched to a gene: 7. The CDR3 totals 13 residues. The variable domain in full, completed from reference TRBV19 and TRBJ2-7, reads DGGITQSPKYLFRKEGQNVTLSCEQNLNHDAMYWYRQDPGQGLRLIYYSQIVNDFQKGDIAEGYSVSREKKESFPLTVTSAQKNPTAFYLCASRGGQLHEQYFGPGTRLTVT.

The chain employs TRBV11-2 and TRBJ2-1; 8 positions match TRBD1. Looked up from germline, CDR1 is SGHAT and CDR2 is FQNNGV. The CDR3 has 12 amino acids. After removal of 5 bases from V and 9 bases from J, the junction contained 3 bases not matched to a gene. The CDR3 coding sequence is TGTGCCAGCAGCCTCGACAGGGGTGAGCAGTTCTTC. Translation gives CASSLDRGEQFF. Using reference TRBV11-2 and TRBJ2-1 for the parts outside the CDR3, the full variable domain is EAGVAQSPRYKIIEKRQSVAFWCNPISGHATLYWYQQILGQGPKLLIQFQNNGVVDDSQLPKDRFSAERLKGVDSTLKIQPAKLEDSAVYLCASSLDRGEQFFGPGTRLTVL.